This paragraph covers one TCR beta chain sequence. Germline loops: CDR1 SGHVS, CDR2 FNYEAQ. The CDR3 loop spans 18 amino acids. V was clipped by 5 bases and J by 0 bases; unmatched bases: 3. This entry belongs to a study of blood T cell repertoires in COVID-19. As processed by the authors: Reference gene primers were amplified, and this amplification served to estimate nucleated cell counts. The repertoire was sequenced with immunoSEQ multiplex PCR; TCRdb's copy has only in-frame clones and lacks some. V and J calls and clone size are as listed in that table; D and trimming were resolved from the DNA. The repertoire holds about 270,000 clones, around nine tenths seen once, with about 2.7% in the top ten.

Sequencing was carried out using PBMCs or T cells enriched from blood (not recorded which). The sequence was collected from a woman younger than 30 who had recovered from COVID-19. The gene calls are TRBV7-6 and TRBJ2-2; 16 bases line up with TRBD2. CDR3 loop: CASSSGTSGGANTGELFF. DNA for the CDR3: TGTGCCAGCAGCAGCGGGACTAGCGGGGGGGCGAACACCGGGGAGCTGTTTTTT.